The present T cell receptor (beta chain) was sequenced within a study of T-cell reconstitution after alpha-beta-depleted transplantation in children. Germline V gene sequence: CDR1 GTSNPN, CDR2 SVGIG (reference sequence). The V and J ends lost 7 bases and 2 bases respectively, with 18 bases between them. CDR3 size: 15 residues. This clonotype was counted ten times or more. For TCRbeta, the library was prepared with unique molecular identifiers. TCRdb recomputed calls from the PCR reads with MiXCR, one row per CDR3 protein. Of approximately 490,000 distinct CDR3 sequences listed, around 12% are singletons.

Sequencing used PBMCs from the stem cell graft donor, obtained from the stem cell graft. The gene calls are TRBV30 and TRBJ2-1; D is perhaps TRBD2 (6 bases). This receptor was identified in a human donor who donated a stem cell graft to a child with combined immunodeficiency. The CDR3 loop reads CASNPLAGPYNEQFF. For the CDR3, the DNA is TGTGCCTCGAACCCTTTGGCGGGACCCTACAATGAGCAGTTCTTC.